The 17 T cell receptor beta chains below come from one sample, sequenced in a study of blood T cells in healthy people across ages. A J-beta primer mix and a sample-barcoded 5' primer were used in a second PCR of roughly 6 to 12 cycles. MiXCR was run by TCRdb on the 5' RACE reads, yielding one entry per CDR3 protein. The sample carries about 1.4 million distinct CDR3 sequences, around 59% recorded once. The material sequenced was blood. The receptors originated from a man aged 18 to 30 in good health.

J is TRBJ1-2 and V is TRBV7-9; D uncertain. CDR1 and CDR2 (germline): SEHNR, FQNEAQ (reference sequence). CDR3 size: 14 residues. The ends were cut back, 2 bases at V and 5 bases at J, with 12 bases in the middle. The CDR3 DNA reads as TGTGCCAGCAGCTTAATTGAGGAGTTATATGGCTACACCTTC. Translating gives CASSLIEELYGYTF.

The chain carries TRBV6-2 or TRBV6-3 and TRBJ2-7; 9 positions agree with TRBD2. The CDR3 has 16 amino acids. Germline values: CDR1 MNHEY, CDR2 SVGEGT. With 4 bases clipped from V and 1 base from J, the junction kept 8 bases outside the gene matches. CDR3 sequence: CASSSLGGRESYEQYF. The CDR3 DNA reads as TGTGCCAGCAGTTCGTTGGGCGGGAGGGAGTCCTACGAGCAGTACTTC.

The chain employs TRBV12-3 or TRBV12-4 and TRBJ2-7; D uncertain. The V end was cut by 3 bases, the J end by 4 bases, with 10 bases between. The CDR3 loop spans 13 amino acids. The CDR3: CASSFNLRYEQYF. Written as DNA, the CDR3 is TGTGCCAGCAGTTTCAACCTTAGGTACGAGCAGTACTTC.

In this sample, this clonotype turned up a few times. V usage is TRBV4-3 and J usage is TRBJ2-5, with D tentatively TRBD2 (5 bases). Germline CDR1 LGHNA, CDR2 YSLEER. There are 16 residues in the CDR3. The V end was cut by 0 bases, the J end by 4 bases, with 15 bases between. CDR3 sequence reads: CASSQDLEIAGETQYF. In DNA form, the CDR3 reads TGCGCCAGCAGCCAAGATCTGGAGATCGCGGGAGAGACCCAGTACTTC.

J is TRBJ2-7 and V is TRBV29-1; 9 bases align to TRBD1. J was trimmed by 3 bases and V by 6 bases; bases with no gene match: 6. The CDR3 runs to 13 residues. CDR1 and CDR2 (germline): SQVTM, ANQGSEA. Written as DNA, the CDR3 is TGCAGCGTATCGGGGACAGGGTTCTACGAGCAGTACTTC. Its protein product is CSVSGTGFYEQYF.

The gene calls are TRBV4-3 and TRBJ2-3, with D tentatively TRBD2 (6 bases). CDR3 length equals 14 residues. Germline V CDR1 and CDR2: LGHNA, YSLEER. Deletions cut 4 bases from V and 3 bases from J, with 11 bases between. The CDR3 region has the DNA TGCGCCAGCAGCCGGGGGGTAGCTACAGATACGCAGTATTTT. Residues: CASSRGVATDTQYF.

As concerns this clonotype: One junction end disagrees with the germline gene, perhaps due to a read error. The chain joins TRBV12-3 or TRBV12-4 to TRBJ2-3, with 7 bases aligning to TRBD1. This CDR3 is 13 amino acids long. CDR3 sequence (DNA): TGTGCCAGCAGTTTAGGGGGGACAGATGCGCAGTATTTT. It translates to CASSLGGTDAQYF.

The V and J genes are TRBV6-2 or TRBV6-3 and TRBJ2-1; the D gene could be TRBD1 or TRBD2 (5 bases each). The germline gives CDR1 MNHEY, CDR2 SVGEGT. V was pared by 5 bases and J by 5 bases, with 16 bases between. The CDR3 length is 15 residues. CDR3: CASSGAALGDNEQFF. The CDR3 DNA follows: TGTGCCAGCAGTGGGGCCGCCTTGGGAGACAATGAGCAGTTCTTC.

This chain uses TRBV9 with TRBJ2-5, with TRBD2 matching over 11 bases. The J call is uncertain, as TRBJ2-1 better fits the DNA end. Germline lookup yields CDR1 SGDLS and CDR2 YYNGEE. The CDR3 consists of 16 residues. The DNA of the CDR3 is TGTGCCAGCAGCGTAGCTGGGACTAGCGGACAAGAGACCCAGTTCTTC. This sequence encodes CASSVAGTSGQETQFF.

V usage is TRBV4-1 and J usage is TRBJ2-5; D is unresolved. The CDR3 extends over 15 amino acids. Germline CDR1 reads MGHRA; CDR2 reads YSYEKL. Trimming pared 0 bases from V and 2 bases from J, leaving 10 bases between. The CDR3 protein is CASSQDRGEQETQYF. CDR3 nucleotides: TGCGCCAGCAGCCAAGACCGTGGGGAACAAGAGACCCAGTACTTC.

The V and J genes are TRBV12-3 or TRBV12-4 and TRBJ1-5; unclear D gene. V lost 1 base, J lost 7 bases, and 11 bases lay in between. The CDR3 consists of 14 residues. Here the CDR3 DNA reads TGTGCCAGCAGTTTAGGGCCCCGCGGGCAGCCCCAGCATTTT. This translates into CASSLGPRGQPQHF.

The gene calls are TRBV7-2 and TRBJ2-1; D may be TRBD1 or TRBD2 (6 bases each). The V end lost 0 bases, the J end lost 7 bases, and 10 bases lay between the germline ends. This CDR3 comprises 14 residues. Germline assignment: CDR1 SGHTA and CDR2 FQGNSA. The CDR3 DNA reads as TGTGCCAGCAGCTTAGCGCGGAGGGGGAATGAGCAGTTCTTC. Protein product: CASSLARRGNEQFF.

This chain links TRBV20-1 with TRBJ2-7; 7 bases align to TRBD1. CDR3 length: 13 amino acids. V dropped 4 bases and J dropped 1; count of bases not matched to a gene: 4. CDR1 is DFQATT, CDR2 SNEGSKA, per germline (reference sequence). The CDR3 loop reads CSATQGLSYEQYF. The CDR3 coding sequence is TGCAGTGCTACACAGGGGTTGTCCTACGAGCAGTACTTC.

This clonotype was seen a handful of times. The V call is TRBV6-1, the J call TRBJ2-2, with D perhaps matching TRBD1 or TRBD2 (5 bases each). From germline, CDR1 is MNHNS and CDR2 SASEGT. The CDR3 covers 15 residues. V was cut by 6 bases and J by 0 bases, with 11 bases left in between. The CDR3 nucleotides read TGTGCCAGCAGCTGGGACCCCGCGAACACCGGGGAGCTGTTTTTT. It encodes CASSWDPANTGELFF.

The gene calls are TRBV7-9 and TRBJ2-3, with D possibly being TRBD2 (5 bases). The V end was cut by 4 bases, the J end by 6 bases, with 8 bases between. CDR1 is SEHNR and CDR2 is FQNEAQ in the germline V gene (reference sequence). CDR3 length: 12 residues. CDR3 DNA: TGTGCCAGCAGCTCGGAGGCCGATACGCAGTATTTT. This encodes CASSSEADTQYF.

This clonotype appeared once. J is TRBJ1-5 and V is TRBV4-1; no definite D call. This CDR3 has 12 residues. Germline V gene data show CDR1 as MGHRA and CDR2 as YSYEKL. V was shortened by 1 base and J by 10 bases, with 8 bases between the two germline ends. The CDR3 coding sequence is TGCGCCAGCAGCCAAGGCGAAAGCCCCCAGCATTTT. Encoded protein: CASSQGESPQHF.

V is TRBV6-5 and J is TRBJ1-1; maybe TRBD1 (5 bases). The CDR3 totals 14 residues. V was clipped by 5 bases and J by 4 bases, with 14 bases between them. Germline V gives CDR1 MNHEY, CDR2 SVGAGI. The DNA for the CDR3 is TGTGCCAGCAGTCGGACATTTACTCTCACTGAAGCTTTCTTT. The encoded protein is CASSRTFTLTEAFF.